These T cell receptor beta chains were read from a single sample in a study of radiotherapy plus CTLA-4 blockade in lung cancer. Here immunoSEQ multiplex PCR was the method, and the copy in TCRdb shows in-frame clones only, minus some. There are 77,000 or so clones in the sample; less than 85% occur only once, and around 10% lies in the top ten. The starting material was peripheral blood, obtained from a patient treated with radiotherapy plus ipilimumab. The receptors derive from a human donor with non-small cell lung cancer whose response to radiotherapy plus ipilimumab could not be evaluated. CDR3s include the opening cysteine and the closing phenylalanine or tryptophan. A D gene is named only where the DNA matches it firmly.

v_call d_call cdr3_aa
TRBV4-1 . CASSQKGSVGFTTNEKLFF
TRBV2 . CASTSHRDNTEAFF
TRBV6-5 . CASSYSTGLGMGEQYF
TRBV4-3 . CASSQDRGTILTQYF
TRBV4-1 . CASSQDLQANTEAFF
TRBV27 . CASSLRQERSSYEQYF
TRBV2 . CASSVEGNTNEKLFF
TRBV5-4 TRBD1 CASSSRQGGNEKLFF
TRBV4-1 . CASSQEEASGLAAKETQYF
TRBV7-8 TRBD1 CASSLFGQAYEQYF
TRBV4-1 TRBD2 CASSQAIPLAGITDTQYF
TRBV10-2 . CASSPGTPNIQYF
TRBV5-1 . CASSLVLSTDTQYF
TRBV2 TRBD1 CASGTGDRGYTF
TRBV5-6 TRBD2 CASTNHAGGGTQYF
TRBV5-4 . CASSQDLGVEQYF
TRBV11-2 . CASSSWTEGKDYEQYF
TRBV29-1 TRBD2 CSAGSGGATDTQYF
TRBV7-2 TRBD2 CASSLEVLAGAHTGELFF
TRBV5-1 . CASSLGTVGEKLFF
TRBV4-3 TRBD2 CASSQGWSSGGWNEQFF
TRBV6-5 TRBD1 CASSKTGIYGYTF
TRBV9 TRBD2 CASSLRAGDEQYF
TRBV27 TRBD1 CASSLSGTAYEQYF
TRBV9 . CASSAFTGLGYEQYF
TRBV5-1 . CASSLRPQGETQYF
TRBV4-3 . CASSPRNYNEQFF
TRBV6-1 TRBD1 CASRRTGGQETQYF
TRBV28 . CASLGTPGNEQFF
TRBV5-6 TRBD1 CASSLVAQGAGGYTF
TRBV7-9 TRBD2 CASSLGLAGLAKNIQYF
TRBV11-2 TRBD1 CASSSRTGTYEQYF
TRBV2 TRBD1 CASSPLRQGNGELFF
TRBV7-2 . CASSFLAYTGELFF
TRBV6-1 . CASRSRGLNTEAFF
TRBV2 TRBD1 CARSMGTASYEQYF
TRBV7-8 TRBD1 CASSLGGGQGADTQYF
TRBV11-2 . CASSLDLLLPHNNEQFF
TRBV30 . CAWSQDRRPYNSPLHF
TRBV5-1 . CASSLVAGGGEKLFF
TRBV9 . CASSPGVADLQLWNTEAFF
TRBV27 TRBD2 CASRYGSGGAYNEQFF
TRBV5-1 . CASSLVAHYGYTF
TRBV7-3 TRBD1 CASSLDRQDEQYF
TRBV4-1 . CAGSQKGSVGFTTNEKLFF
TRBV21-1 . CASSSRTGSGYTF
TRBV7-9 . CASSHPGKRFNEQFF
TRBV19 TRBD1 CASSTGTGGRSQPQHF